A single sample is the source of the 9 T cell receptor beta chains below, sequenced in a study of blood T cells in healthy people across ages. Alongside a J-beta primer mix, a sample-barcoded 5' primer served in a second PCR lasting roughly 7 to 12 cycles. From the 5' RACE reads, TCRdb called clonotypes with MiXCR, one entry per CDR3 protein. The table lists 800,000 to 1,000,000 distinct CDR3 sequences, under 50% of them singletons. The sample comprised blood. Receptors originate from a young man in good health.

This clonotype has just one count. The V gene is TRBV5-1, the J gene TRBJ2-2, with a tentative D call TRBD1 (6 bases). The CDR3 sequence is 14 residues long. Trimming cost V 3 bases and J 2 bases, with 8 bases left between them. Germline values: CDR1 SGHRS, CDR2 YFSETQ. The CDR3 DNA is TGCGCCAGCAGCTCGGACAGTAACACCGGGGAGCTGTTTTTT. Protein: CASSSDSNTGELFF.

This clonotype was seen ten or more times. The chain joins TRBV4-2 to TRBJ2-7; D not resolved. This CDR3 comprises 16 residues. V lost 1 base, J lost 3 bases, and 16 bases lay in between. The V gene's germline CDR1 is LGHNA and CDR2 YNFKEQ. The CDR3 loop reads CASSQVDTRTIYEQYF. CDR3 in DNA: TGTGCCAGCAGCCAAGTCGACACCCGGACGATCTACGAGCAGTACTTC.

The chain has TRBV5-6 and TRBJ1-1; D unclear. Trimming shortened V by 0 bases and J by 8 bases, and 11 bases separated the two germline ends. The CDR3 length is 13 residues. Germline CDR1 reads SGHDT; CDR2 reads YYEEEE. Here the CDR3 reads CASSLAGRREAFF. The CDR3 coding sequence is TGTGCCAGCAGCTTGGCGGGTCGGCGCGAAGCTTTCTTT.

The chain's CDR3 is CSAHRGPSTNEQFF. CDR3 bases: TGCAGTGCACATCGGGGCCCATCGACGAACGAGCAGTTCTTC. The genes are TRBV20-1 and TRBJ2-1, with D perhaps matching TRBD1 or TRBD2 (5 bases each). V was shortened by 6 bases and J by 10 bases, with 22 bases between the two germline ends. Germline CDR1 and CDR2: DFQATT and SNEGSKA (reference sequence). The CDR3 has 14 amino acids.

This clonotype was seen more than once but under ten times. This chain joins TRBV5-1 and TRBJ1-4; 7 nucleotides match TRBD1. J lost 0 bases, V lost 4 bases, and 6 bases had no gene match. In germline, CDR1 is SGHRS, CDR2 YFSETQ. This CDR3 region has 16 residues. In nucleotides, the CDR3 is TGCGCCAGCAGCGTGGGACAGACCTCAACTAATGAAAAACTGTTTTTT. Amino acid sequence: CASSVGQTSTNEKLFF.

The chain is built from TRBV28 and TRBJ2-3, with a weak D call TRBD1 (6 bases). The germline V and J ends were trimmed by 2 bases and 2 bases, with 17 bases remaining between them. The CDR3 is 17 amino acids. The germline gives CDR1 MDHEN, CDR2 SYDVKM. This CDR3 reads CASSLSGTYSSTDTQYF. As DNA, the CDR3 is TGTGCCAGCAGTTTAAGTGGGACATACTCCTCCACAGATACGCAGTATTTT.

V and J are TRBV11-1 and TRBJ2-1; 9 bases are shared with TRBD2. Germline values: CDR1 SGHAT, CDR2 FQDESV (reference sequence). The CDR3 runs 24 residues. V shed 1 base, J shed 0 bases, and the junction held 25 bases outside the gene matches. CDR3 nucleotide sequence: TGTGCCAGCAGCTTAGAAAGTGTCAGGGGCGGGGGGGCCGTGTATCTTTTCTCCTACAATGAGCAGTTCTTC. Translated, it gives CASSLESVRGGGAVYLFSYNEQFF.

The chain uses TRBV6-2 or TRBV6-3 and TRBJ2-7, with a weak D call TRBD2 (6 bases). Trimming removed 4 bases from V and 4 bases from J, with 14 bases in between. The CDR3 has 14 amino acids. Germline V lookup: CDR1 MNHEY, CDR2 SVGEGT. For the CDR3, the DNA is TGTGCCAGCAGTTGGGCCGGGAGTAGATACGAGCAGTACTTC. Translation: CASSWAGSRYEQYF.

The CDR3 DNA follows: TGTGCCAGCTCACAGGACAGGGTCCCCCTGAGCTACACCTTC. Protein product: CASSQDRVPLSYTF. This chain links TRBV18 with TRBJ1-2; 8 bases map to TRBD1. The J segment lost 9 bases and the V segment lost 4 bases, leaving 10 bases of the junction unmatched. This CDR3 contains 14 residues. CDR1 KGHSH and CDR2 LQKENI come from the germline V gene. Filled out from reference TRBV18 and TRBJ1-2, the complete variable domain reads NAGVMQNPRHLVRRRGQEARLRCSPMKGHSHVYWYRQLPEEGLKFMVYLQKENIIDESGMPKERFSAEFPKEGPSILRIQQVVRGDSAAYFCASSQDRVPLSYTFGSGTRLTVV.